This is a list of T cell receptor beta chains from one sample in a study of T cells after yellow fever vaccination. In TCRdb, the 5' RACE reads were re-called with MiXCR into one record per CDR3 protein. In the table there are 250,000 to 300,000 distinct CDR3 sequences, roughly 4.8% of which are singletons. Sequenced material: CD4+ T cells sorted from PBMCs, taken on the day of the yellow fever booster vaccination. These receptors were taken from a man aged 18 to 29 who received the YFV17D yellow fever vaccine. Each CDR3 is given with its conserved first and last residue. D genes are given only for firm matches. Size is stated for part of the rows, as once, few or many counts, or as a class when the clone is expanded.

TRBJ2-5,-,TRBV6-2/TRBV6-3,few,CACARRGPKETQYF,TGTGCCTGCGCACGACGCGGACCCAAAGAGACCCAGTACTTC
TRBJ1-1,TRBD1,TRBV5-1,many,CASSFDRGATEAFF,TGCGCCAGCAGTTTCGACAGGGGGGCCACTGAAGCTTTCTTT
TRBJ2-3,TRBD1,TRBV25-1,few,CASSDPHRQGLDTQYF,TGTGCCAGCAGTGATCCCCACCGACAGGGCCTAGATACGCAGTATTTT
TRBJ2-1,-,TRBV5-5,-,CASSLAVGAGPSSYNEQFF,TGTGCCAGCAGCTTGGCCGTTGGAGCGGGCCCGAGCTCCTACAATGAGCAGTTCTTC
TRBJ1-2,-,TRBV19,-,CASSLVGQYGYTF,TGTGCCAGTAGCCTGGTGGGCCAGTATGGCTACACCTTC
TRBJ1-1,TRBD1,TRBV18,-,CASSPGTVFMNTEAFF,TGTGCCAGCTCACCGGGGACAGTTTTCATGAACACTGAAGCTTTCTTT
TRBJ1-1,-,TRBV12-3/TRBV12-4,few,CASTLQGTEAFF,TGTGCCAGCACTCTTCAGGGCACTGAAGCTTTCTTT
TRBJ1-2,-,TRBV20-1,many,CSARDLGGYGYTF,TGCAGTGCTAGAGATCTGGGAGGGTACGGCTACACCTTC
TRBJ2-4,-,TRBV6-5,many,CASGDFPKNIQYF,TGTGCCAGCGGGGATTTTCCCAAAAACATTCAGTACTTC
TRBJ1-3,-,TRBV11-2,-,CASSWTDSGNTIYF,TGTGCCAGCAGTTGGACAGACTCTGGAAACACCATATATTTT
TRBJ1-1,-,TRBV12-3/TRBV12-4,many,CASRDDGGQGMAFF,TGTGCCAGCAGGGATGACGGTGGGCAGGGGATGGCTTTCTTT
TRBJ1-2,-,TRBV6-1,many,CASSERPNYGYTF,TGTGCCAGCAGTGAAAGGCCTAACTATGGCTACACCTTC
TRBJ2-3,TRBD2,TRBV4-2,-,CASSQASGGSTDTQYF,TGTGCCAGCAGCCAGGCCAGCGGGGGGAGCACAGATACGCAGTATTTT
TRBJ1-2,TRBD1,TRBV5-6,-,CASSLGTGRGGYTF,TGTGCCAGCAGCTTGGGGACAGGGAGAGGTGGCTACACCTTC
TRBJ2-5,TRBD1,TRBV5-6,few,CASRNPGQDQETQYF,TGTGCCAGCAGAAACCCGGGACAGGACCAAGAGACCCAGTACTTC
TRBJ1-2,-,TRBV9,few,CASSTRALRGGYTF,TGTGCCAGCAGCACCCGGGCTCTCAGGGGCGGCTACACCTTC
TRBJ2-1,-,TRBV20-1,many,CSARELDSSYNEQFF,TGCAGTGCTAGAGAATTAGATTCCTCCTACAATGAGCAGTTCTTC
TRBJ2-4,-,TRBV7-2,many,CASSLSIAKNIQYF,TGTGCCAGCAGCTTATCAATAGCCAAAAACATTCAGTACTTC
TRBJ2-3,TRBD1,TRBV24-1,many,CATSDSGQTPSTDTQYF,TGTGCCACCAGTGATTCGGGACAGACCCCTAGCACAGATACGCAGTATTTT
TRBJ1-2,-,TRBV4-3,-,CASSQGVTYGYTF,TGCGCCAGCAGCCAAGGGGTTACCTATGGCTACACCTTC
TRBJ2-1,TRBD2,TRBV3-1,many,CASSRIASGGGYNEQFF,TGTGCCAGCAGCCGAATCGCTAGCGGGGGGGGATACAATGAGCAGTTCTTC
TRBJ2-1,-,TRBV2,many,CASSTDDSFRFF,TGTGCCAGCAGTACAGACGACAGTTTCCGGTTCTTC
TRBJ2-5,-,TRBV6-5,few,CASSYSRGSRETQYF,TGTGCCAGCAGTTACTCCAGGGGTTCGAGGGAGACCCAGTACTTC
TRBJ2-6,-,TRBV5-1,many,CASSHAGISSGANVLTF,TGCGCCAGCAGCCACGCGGGGATTAGCTCTGGGGCCAACGTCCTGACTTTC
TRBJ1-2,TRBD1,TRBV5-5,few,CASSFPGQGAYGYTF,TGTGCCAGCAGCTTTCCGGGACAGGGGGCCTATGGCTACACCTTC
TRBJ1-5,TRBD1,TRBV7-8,many,CASSFAGTASNQPQHF,TGTGCCAGCAGCTTCGCCGGGACAGCAAGCAATCAGCCCCAGCATTTT